This T cell receptor beta chain was sequenced in a study of OX40 agonist ivuxolimab in advanced cancers. About the research overall: An anti-OX40 (CD134) antibody with agonistic activity, ivuxolimab, was administered to patients. Administration of intravenous ivuxolimab to patients occurred every 2 weeks at 0.01 to 10 mg/kg.

Measured with immunoSEQ multiplex PCR; TCRdb has only the in-frame clones, and not every one. The sample has over 25,000 clones; around 81% are singletons. About this clone itself: Relative to the germline gene, one junction end is altered; a read error may explain this.

Germline V CDR1 and CDR2: SGHKS, YYEKEE (reference sequence). There are 16 residues in the CDR3. The specimen comprised CD4+ or CD8+ T cells sorted from blood, sampled in a trial of the OX40 agonist ivuxolimab. The V gene is TRBV5-5, the J gene TRBJ2-7; TRBD1 matches at 9 bases. The clonotype comes from an adult with an advanced solid tumor such as melanoma, head and neck, liver or kidney cancer. The CDR3: CASSLLPDRGVFTRGF. CDR3 nucleotide sequence: TGTGCCAGCAGCTTGCTGCCGGACAGGGGTGTGTTTACCCGGGGCTTC.